The 26 T cell receptor beta chains given below trace back to one sample, sequenced in a study of blood T cell repertoires in COVID-19. Assay: immunoSEQ multiplex PCR; the TCRdb copy retains only in-frame clones and omits some. The sample lists about 300,000 clones; roughly 91% were seen once. The sequencing input was peripheral blood. These receptors all come from a woman aged 25 to 45 with COVID-19, enrolled during active disease.

The V call is TRBV7-9, the J call TRBJ1-1; D remains ambiguous. CDR3 length: 13 residues. The germline V gene encodes CDR1 SEHNR and CDR2 FQNEAQ (reference sequence). V lost 1 base and J 7 bases, leaving 10 bases between the germline ends. CDR3 in DNA: TGTGCCAGCAGCTTAGTAGTTGCGGGTGAAGCTTTCTTT. It is translated as CASSLVVAGEAFF.

As for this clone: Other DNA sequences of this sample code for an identical CDR3. The CDR3 bases are TGTGCCAGCAGCGCAGGGGGCGGCTATGGCTACACCTTC. Its translation: CASSAGGGYGYTF. The genes are TRBV2 and TRBJ1-2; the match to TRBD1 covers 8 bases. J lost 4 bases, V lost 6 bases, and 4 bases had no gene match. From germline, CDR1 is SNHLY and CDR2 FYNNEI. The CDR3 sequence is 13 residues long. The full variable domain, in which reference TRBV2 and TRBJ1-2 provide the parts outside the CDR3, is EPEVTQTPSHQVTQMGQEVILRCVPISNHLYFYWYRQILGQKVEFLVSFYNNEISEKSEIFDDQFSVERPDGSNFTLKIRSTKLEDSAMYFCASSAGGGYGYTFGSGTRLTVV.

The chain uses TRBV7-9 and TRBJ2-1, with a weak D call TRBD1 (6 bases). V was trimmed by 4 bases and J by 4 bases, leaving 11 bases between them. The CDR3 extends over 14 amino acids. Looked up from germline, CDR1 is SEHNR and CDR2 is FQNEAQ (reference sequence). CDR3 loop: CASSSRRGYNEQFF. The CDR3 DNA sequence: TGTGCCAGCAGCTCGCGCAGGGGTTACAATGAGCAGTTCTTC.

The count of this clone is one. CDR3 region: CASSLGGFSGQPYEQYF. The CDR3 nucleotides read TGTGCCAGCAGCTTAGGGGGATTTTCCGGACAGCCCTACGAGCAGTACTTC. J is TRBJ2-7 and V is TRBV7-2, with D tentatively TRBD1 (6 bases). CDR3 length: 17 amino acids. The ends were cut back, 1 base at V and 2 bases at J, with 18 bases in the middle. Germline lookup yields CDR1 SGHTA and CDR2 FQGNSA.

V usage is TRBV21-1 and J usage is TRBJ2-5; TRBD2, the table's D call, lacks a check against the DNA. TRBV21-1 is reported as a pseudogene. The length of the CDR3 is 19 residues. DNA of the CDR3: TGTGCCAGCAGCAAAAGACTAGCGGGGGGGCGTCGGTGCGGAGAGACCCAGTACTTC. It translates to CASSKRLAGGRRCGETQYF.

The genes are TRBV30 and TRBJ2-5, with unresolved D. CDR1 is GTSNPN and CDR2 is SVGIG in the germline V gene (reference sequence). The CDR3 runs 11 residues. The V and J ends lost 4 bases and 3 bases respectively, with 6 bases between them. The CDR3 is CAWTLKETQYF. The CDR3 DNA reads TGTGCCTGGACACTAAAAGAGACCCAGTACTTC.

The chain recombines TRBV14 with TRBJ2-5; D remains ambiguous. This CDR3 comprises 12 residues. From germline, CDR1 is SGHDN and CDR2 FVKESK. Trimming cost V 2 bases and J 5 bases, with 6 bases left between them. The chain's CDR3 is CASSQFSETQYF. The CDR3 nucleotides are TGTGCCAGCAGCCAATTCTCCGAGACCCAGTACTTC. The entire variable domain, with the rest obtained from reference TRBV14 and TRBJ2-5, is as follows: EAGVTQFPSHSVIEKGQTVTLRCDPISGHDNLYWYRRVMGKEIKFLLHFVKESKQDESGMPNNRFLAERTGGTYSTLKVQPAELEDSGVYFCASSQFSETQYFGPGTRLLVL.

The chain employs TRBV5-1 and TRBJ2-6; D may be TRBD1 (5 bases). V was clipped by 2 bases and J by 0 bases, with 9 bases between them. The CDR3 totals 16 residues. Germline CDR1 and CDR2: SGHRS and YFSETQ. The CDR3 sequence: CASSFTQGSGANVLTF. Written as DNA, the CDR3 is TGCGCCAGCAGCTTTACCCAGGGCTCTGGGGCCAACGTCCTGACTTTC.

V and J are TRBV19 and TRBJ2-1; maybe TRBD2 (7 bases). This CDR3 has 16 amino acids. Deletions cut 0 bases from V and 8 bases from J, with 17 bases between. Germline CDR1 and CDR2: LNHDA and SQIVND (reference sequence). This CDR3 is CASSIDIAGAVDEQFF. The CDR3 region has the DNA TGTGCCAGTAGTATAGATATCGCGGGGGCCGTCGATGAGCAGTTCTTC.

V is TRBV6-5 and J is TRBJ1-1; D is unclear. This CDR3 has 12 residues. Per germline, CDR1 MNHEY and CDR2 SVGAGI. Trimming pared 7 bases from V and 7 bases from J, leaving 13 bases between. The CDR3 nucleotides read TGTGCCAGCACCTACGGGTGGGTTGAAGCTTTCTTT. This codes for CASTYGWVEAFF.

This clone was seen a few times. The chain combines TRBV29-1 with TRBJ1-1, with D possibly TRBD1 on 5 matching bases. There are 12 residues in the CDR3. V was cut by 2 bases and J by 7 bases, with 11 bases left in between. Germline loops: CDR1 SQVTM, CDR2 ANQGSEA. The CDR3 sequence: CSVEMQGGEAFF. The DNA of the CDR3 is TGCAGCGTTGAAATGCAGGGCGGTGAAGCTTTCTTT.

V is TRBV7-9 and J is TRBJ1-6; unclear D gene. In germline, CDR1 is SEHNR, CDR2 FQNEAQ (reference sequence). V shed 2 bases and J shed 7 bases, with 6 bases lying between them. The CDR3 spans 13 residues. DNA for the CDR3: TGTGCCAGCAGCTTAAAGGAGAATTCACCCCTCCACTTT. Translation gives CASSLKENSPLHF.

This chain joins TRBV18 and TRBJ1-1; the D gene is possibly TRBD1 (6 bases). The germline V and J ends were trimmed by 5 bases and 0 bases, with 10 bases remaining between them. CDR1 is KGHSH and CDR2 is LQKENI in the germline V gene. There are 14 residues in the CDR3. The CDR3 DNA sequence: TGTGCCAGCTCAGTGGACAGATTGAACACTGAAGCTTTCTTT. As protein: CASSVDRLNTEAFF.

The chain recombines TRBV11-3 with TRBJ1-1; TRBD1 agrees at 12 bases. CDR1 is SGHNT and CDR2 is YENEEA in the germline V gene. The CDR3 totals 15 residues. Losses at the gene ends were 3 bases for V and 6 bases for J; bases not matched to a gene: 5. CDR3 nucleotides: TGTGCCAGCAGCTTGGGGGGGACAGGGGGCCCTGAAGCTTTCTTT. Translation gives CASSLGGTGGPEAFF. Full variable domain (outside the CDR3, taken from reference TRBV11-3 and TRBJ1-1): EAGVVQSPRYKIIEKKQPVAFWCNPISGHNTLYWYLQNLGQGPELLIRYENEEAVDDSQLPKDRFSAERLKGVDSTLKIQPAELGDSAVYLCASSLGGTGGPEAFFGQGTRLTVV.

CDR3 coding DNA: TGTGCCAGCAGCCCCGGGACTGTTTCCCACTCTGGGGCCAACGTCCTGACTTTC. Residues: CASSPGTVSHSGANVLTF. The chain has TRBV7-2 and TRBJ2-6; tentatively, D is TRBD2 (6 bases). CDR3 length: 18 amino acids. Trimming removed 5 bases from V and 0 bases from J, with 17 bases in between. From germline, CDR1 is SGHTA and CDR2 FQGNSA.

The rearrangement uses TRBV4-3 and TRBJ1-4; tentative D call: TRBD1 (6 bases). The ends were cut back, 0 bases at V and 8 bases at J, with 10 bases in the middle. This CDR3 has 14 residues. Germline CDR1 and CDR2: LGHNA and YSLEER. This CDR3 reads CASSQDPRGEKLFF. The CDR3 DNA is TGCGCCAGCAGCCAAGATCCGAGGGGGGAAAAACTGTTTTTT.

The chain links TRBV6-2 or TRBV6-3 to TRBJ1-6; possible D gene TRBD1, 5 bases. V was clipped by 6 bases and J by 10 bases, with 16 bases between them. The CDR3 loop spans 14 amino acids. Germline V CDR1 and CDR2: MNHEY, SVGEGT. CDR3 coding DNA: TGTGCCAGCAGCCCGACAGACCGTAGGTCACCCCTCCACTTT. Translating it yields CASSPTDRRSPLHF.

The V gene is TRBV7-9, the J gene TRBJ2-3; 11 bases agree with TRBD2. The V segment lost 2 bases and the J segment 0 bases; nucleotides outside the gene matches: 4. CDR1 and CDR2 (germline): SEHNR, FQNEAQ (reference sequence). The length of the CDR3 is 17 residues. The CDR3 protein is CASSLSTSGGSTDTQYF. Written as DNA, the CDR3 is TGTGCCAGCAGCTTATCCACTAGCGGGGGTAGCACAGATACGCAGTATTTT.

J is TRBJ1-2 and V is TRBV6-5; maybe TRBD1 (5 bases). V lost 7 bases and J 0 bases, leaving 9 bases between the germline ends. There are 13 residues in the CDR3. Germline CDR1 MNHEY, CDR2 SVGAGI. CDR3 in amino acids: CASKQVSNYGYTF. DNA of the CDR3: TGTGCCAGCAAACAGGTCTCTAACTATGGCTACACCTTC.

V usage is TRBV28 and J usage is TRBJ1-3; 9 positions match TRBD1. Germline CDR1 reads MDHEN; CDR2 reads SYDVKM. The CDR3 covers 15 residues. With 5 bases clipped from V and 6 bases from J, the junction kept 8 bases outside the gene matches. This CDR3 reads CASSPGQGLENTIYF. The CDR3 DNA reads TGTGCCAGCAGTCCGGGACAGGGATTAGAAAACACCATATATTTT.

The V and J genes are TRBV4-2 and TRBJ1-6, with D hard to call. Germline lookup yields CDR1 LGHNA and CDR2 YNFKEQ. Trimming removed 0 bases at V and 9 bases at J, with 15 bases between. The CDR3 has 16 residues. CDR3 protein: CASSQDLEGRVSPLHF. For the CDR3, the DNA is TGTGCCAGCAGCCAAGATCTCGAGGGTAGGGTTTCACCCCTCCACTTT.

The CDR3 bases are TGTGCCAGCAGCTCTCCCGGGACAGGAACCCACGAGCAGTACTTC. Its translation is CASSSPGTGTHEQYF. The rearrangement links TRBV7-2 to TRBJ2-7, with 8 bases fitting TRBD1. The J segment lost 5 bases and the V segment lost 4 bases, leaving 10 bases of the junction unmatched. Germline lookup yields CDR1 SGHTA and CDR2 FQGNSA. The CDR3 runs to 15 residues.

The chain has TRBV18 and TRBJ1-2; D is perhaps TRBD1 (5 bases). V was trimmed by 5 bases and J by 7 bases, leaving 26 bases between them. Germline V gives CDR1 KGHSH, CDR2 LQKENI. CDR3 length: 17 amino acids. The CDR3 loop reads CASSSQGGEVGASGYTF. CDR3 coding DNA: TGTGCCAGCTCATCACAAGGTGGGGAGGTCGGGGCGTCTGGCTACACCTTC.

The chain carries TRBV14 and TRBJ2-7, with D perhaps matching TRBD2 (6 bases). CDR3 length: 16 amino acids. Germline CDR1 is SGHDN and CDR2 is FVKESK. The V end lost 3 bases, the J end lost 4 bases, and 19 bases lay between the germline ends. CDR3 sequence (DNA): TGTGCCAGCAGCCAGGCTAACAGCGGGCTGAGTTACGAGCAGTACTTC. This encodes CASSQANSGLSYEQYF.

This clone was counted once. The chain recombines TRBV27 with TRBJ1-2; D not resolved. Trimming shortened V by 2 bases and J by 7 bases, and 14 bases separated the two germline ends. This CDR3 region has 14 residues. Per germline, CDR1 MNHEY and CDR2 SMNVEV (reference sequence). The CDR3 loop reads CASSLTMGAGGYTF. The CDR3, as DNA: TGTGCCAGCAGTTTAACGATGGGTGCGGGTGGCTACACCTTC.

This chain links TRBV9 with TRBJ2-2, with D perhaps TRBD1 (5 bases). The CDR3 is 16 residues long. CDR1 is SGDLS, CDR2 YYNGEE, per germline. Trimming stripped 4 bases from V and 3 bases from J, with 16 bases between. The CDR3 sequence: CASSLDRVIDTGELFF. The CDR3 DNA is TGTGCCAGCAGCTTAGACAGAGTAATAGACACCGGGGAGCTGTTTTTT.